This T cell receptor (beta chain) was documented in a study of CD8 T cells in ankylosing spondylitis. As for this clonotype: As yet, its antigen is unknown.

Quantitative 5'-RACE was performed with molecular barcodes, and it yielded the TCR beta libraries. In TCRdb, the 5' RACE reads were re-called with MiXCR into one record per CDR3 protein. The sample lists under 950,000 distinct CDR3 sequences; 15% to 20% were seen once. The germline V gene has CDR1 MNHNS and CDR2 SASEGT. This CDR3 is 18 amino acids long. Trimming took off 7 bases at V and 0 bases at J, with 22 bases between the two ends. Study results and limitations: Seemingly distinctive of ankylosing spondylitis blood was a TCR beta motif formed by eight highly homologous variants. Both synovial fluid and blood in reactive arthritis had previously been reported to carry some motif variants.

The TCR originated in a male donor with ankylosing spondylitis. The specimen sequenced was blood, either unsorted or a sorted T cell fraction (not recorded which). The chain recombines TRBV6-1 with TRBJ2-1; D is perhaps TRBD2 (5 bases). The CDR3 coding sequence is TGTGCCAGCACCCAAAGGAGCGGTACCTATAGCTCCTACAATGAGCAGTTCTTC. It encodes CASTQRSGTYSSYNEQFF.